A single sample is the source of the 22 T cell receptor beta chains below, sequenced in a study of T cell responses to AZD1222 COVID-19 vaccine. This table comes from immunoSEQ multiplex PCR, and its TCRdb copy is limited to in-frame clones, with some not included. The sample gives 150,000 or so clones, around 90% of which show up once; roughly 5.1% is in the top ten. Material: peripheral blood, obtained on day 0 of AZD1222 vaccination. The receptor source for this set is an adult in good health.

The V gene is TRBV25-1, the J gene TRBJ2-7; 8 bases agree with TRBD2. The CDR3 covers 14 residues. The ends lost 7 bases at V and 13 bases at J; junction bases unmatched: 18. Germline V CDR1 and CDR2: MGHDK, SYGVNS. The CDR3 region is CASIPSGGTPSYYF. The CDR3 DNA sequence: TGTGCCAGCATTCCGTCGGGGGGGACCCCTTCGTATTACTTC.

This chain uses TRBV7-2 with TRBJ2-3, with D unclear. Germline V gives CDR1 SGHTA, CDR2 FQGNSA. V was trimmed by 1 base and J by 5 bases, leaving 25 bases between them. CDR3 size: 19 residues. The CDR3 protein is CASSLEGSPTRRFEDTQYF. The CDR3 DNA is TGTGCCAGCAGCTTAGAAGGCTCACCGACGCGACGGTTCGAAGATACGCAGTATTTT.

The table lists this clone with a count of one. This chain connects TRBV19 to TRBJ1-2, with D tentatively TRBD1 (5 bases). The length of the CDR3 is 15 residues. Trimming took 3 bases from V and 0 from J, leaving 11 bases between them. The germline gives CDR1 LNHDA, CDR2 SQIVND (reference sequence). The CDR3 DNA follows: TGTGCCAGTAGTATCTGGGACGGTGCTAACTATGGCTACACCTTC. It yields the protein CASSIWDGANYGYTF.

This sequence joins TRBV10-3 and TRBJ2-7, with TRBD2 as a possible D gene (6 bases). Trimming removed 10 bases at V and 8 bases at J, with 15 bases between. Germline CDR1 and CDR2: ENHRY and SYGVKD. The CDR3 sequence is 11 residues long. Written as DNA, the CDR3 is TGTGCCACCCGGGACTCCGCTCAGCAGTACTTC. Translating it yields CATRDSAQQYF.

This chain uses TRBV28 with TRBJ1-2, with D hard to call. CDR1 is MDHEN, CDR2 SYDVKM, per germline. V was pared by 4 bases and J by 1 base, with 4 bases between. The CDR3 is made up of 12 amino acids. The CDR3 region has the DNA TGTGCCAGCAGTTCCTATAACTATGGCTACACCTTC. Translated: CASSSYNYGYTF.

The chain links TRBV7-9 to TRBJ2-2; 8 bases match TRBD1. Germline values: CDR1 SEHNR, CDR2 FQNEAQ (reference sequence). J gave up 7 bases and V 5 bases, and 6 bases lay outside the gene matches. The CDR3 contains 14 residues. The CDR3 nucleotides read TGTGCCAGCAGCGCGGACAGGGTTGACGGGGAGCTGTTTTTT. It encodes CASSADRVDGELFF.

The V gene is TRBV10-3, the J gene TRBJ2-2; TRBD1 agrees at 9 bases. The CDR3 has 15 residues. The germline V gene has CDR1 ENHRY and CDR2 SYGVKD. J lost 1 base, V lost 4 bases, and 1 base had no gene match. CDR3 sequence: CAISGGQGNTGELFF. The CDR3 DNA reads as TGTGCCATCAGTGGGGGACAGGGGAACACCGGGGAGCTGTTTTTT.

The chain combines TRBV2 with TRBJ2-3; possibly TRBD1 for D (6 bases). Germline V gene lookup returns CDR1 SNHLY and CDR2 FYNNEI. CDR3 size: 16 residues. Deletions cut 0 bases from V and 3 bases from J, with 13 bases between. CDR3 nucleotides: TGTGCCAGCAGTGAAGCCGGGACACGGGTAACAGATACGCAGTATTTT. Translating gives CASSEAGTRVTDTQYF. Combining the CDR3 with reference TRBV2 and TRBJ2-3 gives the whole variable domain EPEVTQTPSHQVTQMGQEVILRCVPISNHLYFYWYRQILGQKVEFLVSFYNNEISEKSEIFDDQFSVERPDGSNFTLKIRSTKLEDSAMYFCASSEAGTRVTDTQYFGPGTRLTVL.

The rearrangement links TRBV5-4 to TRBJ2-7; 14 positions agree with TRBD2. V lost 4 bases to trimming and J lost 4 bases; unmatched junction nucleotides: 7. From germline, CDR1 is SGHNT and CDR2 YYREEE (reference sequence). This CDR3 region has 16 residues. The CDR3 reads CASSQGTSGSEYEQYF. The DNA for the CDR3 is TGTGCCAGCAGCCAAGGGACTAGCGGGAGTGAATACGAGCAGTACTTC.

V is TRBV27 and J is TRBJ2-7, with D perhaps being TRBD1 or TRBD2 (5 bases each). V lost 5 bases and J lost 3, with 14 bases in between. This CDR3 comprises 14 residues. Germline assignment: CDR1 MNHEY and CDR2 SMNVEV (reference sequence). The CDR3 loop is CASSPRDGYYEQYF. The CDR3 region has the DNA TGTGCCAGCAGTCCACGGGACGGCTACTACGAGCAGTACTTC.

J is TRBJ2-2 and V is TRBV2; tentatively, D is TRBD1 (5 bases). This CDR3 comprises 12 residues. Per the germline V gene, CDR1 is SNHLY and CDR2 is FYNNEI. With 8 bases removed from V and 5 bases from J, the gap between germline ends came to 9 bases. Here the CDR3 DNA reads TGTGCCAGCTTAGGGGCGACCGGGGAGCTGTTTTTT. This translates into CASLGATGELFF.

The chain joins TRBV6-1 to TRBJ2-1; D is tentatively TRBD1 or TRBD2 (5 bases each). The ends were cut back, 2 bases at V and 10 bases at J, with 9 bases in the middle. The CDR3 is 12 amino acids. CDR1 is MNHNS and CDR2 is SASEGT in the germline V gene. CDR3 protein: CASSESGREQFF. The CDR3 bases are TGTGCCAGCAGTGAATCGGGGCGGGAGCAGTTCTTC.

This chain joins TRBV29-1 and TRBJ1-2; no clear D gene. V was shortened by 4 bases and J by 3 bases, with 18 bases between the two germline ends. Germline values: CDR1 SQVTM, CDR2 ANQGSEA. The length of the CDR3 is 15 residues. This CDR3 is CSVGPRLTDDYGYTF. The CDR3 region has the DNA TGCAGCGTTGGCCCAAGACTCACGGACGACTATGGCTACACCTTC.

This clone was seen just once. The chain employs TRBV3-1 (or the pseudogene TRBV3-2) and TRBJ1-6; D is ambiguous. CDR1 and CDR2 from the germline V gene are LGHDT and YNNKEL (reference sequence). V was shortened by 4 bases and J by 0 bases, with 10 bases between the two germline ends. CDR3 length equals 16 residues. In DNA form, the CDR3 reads TGTGCCAGCAGCCGAAAAGCGGACTCCTATAATTCACCCCTCCACTTT. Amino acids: CASSRKADSYNSPLHF.

The CDR3 loop is CAISESNRAAGAHSGYTF. DNA of the CDR3: TGTGCCATCAGTGAGTCGAATCGGGCGGCAGGGGCGCACTCCGGCTACACCTTC. The chain carries TRBV10-3 and TRBJ1-2, with D perhaps matching TRBD1 (6 bases). CDR3 length equals 18 residues. Deletions cut 0 bases from V and 8 bases from J, with 25 bases between. Germline V gene sequence: CDR1 ENHRY, CDR2 SYGVKD.

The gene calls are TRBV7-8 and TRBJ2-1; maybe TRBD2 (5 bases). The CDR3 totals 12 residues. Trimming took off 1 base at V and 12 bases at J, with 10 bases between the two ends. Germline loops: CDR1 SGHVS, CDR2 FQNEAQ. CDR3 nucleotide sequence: TGTGCCAGCAGCTTAGACGACTATCCGCAGTTCTTC. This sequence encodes CASSLDDYPQFF.

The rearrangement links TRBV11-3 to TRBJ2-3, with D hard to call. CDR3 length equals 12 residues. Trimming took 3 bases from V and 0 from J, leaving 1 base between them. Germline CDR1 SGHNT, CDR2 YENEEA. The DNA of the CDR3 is TGTGCCAGCAGCTTCAGCACAGATACGCAGTATTTT. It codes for CASSFSTDTQYF.

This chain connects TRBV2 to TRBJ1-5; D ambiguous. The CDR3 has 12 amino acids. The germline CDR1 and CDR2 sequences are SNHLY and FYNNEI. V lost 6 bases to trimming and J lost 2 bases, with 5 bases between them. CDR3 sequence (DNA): TGTGCCAGCAGGACTGGCAATCAGCCCCAGCATTTT. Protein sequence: CASRTGNQPQHF.

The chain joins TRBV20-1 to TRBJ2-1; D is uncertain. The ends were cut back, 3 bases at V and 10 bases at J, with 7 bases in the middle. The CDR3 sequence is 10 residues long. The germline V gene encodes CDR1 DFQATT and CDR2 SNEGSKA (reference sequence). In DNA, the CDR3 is TGCAGTGCTAGTCAGGACGAGCAGTTCTTC. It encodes CSASQDEQFF.

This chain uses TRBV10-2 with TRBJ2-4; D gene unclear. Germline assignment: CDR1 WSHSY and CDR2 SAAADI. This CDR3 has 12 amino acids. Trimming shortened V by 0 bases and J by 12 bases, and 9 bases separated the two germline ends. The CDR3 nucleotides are TGCGCCAGCAGTGAGTCAAAAGGAGCTCAGTACTTC. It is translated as CASSESKGAQYF.

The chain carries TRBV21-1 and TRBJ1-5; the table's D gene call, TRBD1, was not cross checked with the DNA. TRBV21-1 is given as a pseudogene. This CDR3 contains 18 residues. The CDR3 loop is CASSNTRDRRTFNQPQHF. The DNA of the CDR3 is TGTGCCAGCAGCAATACTCGGGACAGGCGTACTTTTAATCAGCCCCAGCATTTT.

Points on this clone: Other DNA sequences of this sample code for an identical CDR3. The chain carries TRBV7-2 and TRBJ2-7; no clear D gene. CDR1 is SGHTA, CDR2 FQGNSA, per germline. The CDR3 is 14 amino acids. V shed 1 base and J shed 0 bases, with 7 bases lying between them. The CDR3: CASSLGSSSYEQYF. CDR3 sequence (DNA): TGTGCCAGCAGCTTAGGGTCCAGCTCCTACGAGCAGTACTTC. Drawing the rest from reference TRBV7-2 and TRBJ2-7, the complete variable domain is GAGVSQSPSNKVTEKGKDVELRCDPISGHTALYWYRQSLGQGLEFLIYFQGNSAPDKSGLPSDRFSAERTGGSVSTLTIQRTQQEDSAVYLCASSLGSSSYEQYFGPGTRLTVT.